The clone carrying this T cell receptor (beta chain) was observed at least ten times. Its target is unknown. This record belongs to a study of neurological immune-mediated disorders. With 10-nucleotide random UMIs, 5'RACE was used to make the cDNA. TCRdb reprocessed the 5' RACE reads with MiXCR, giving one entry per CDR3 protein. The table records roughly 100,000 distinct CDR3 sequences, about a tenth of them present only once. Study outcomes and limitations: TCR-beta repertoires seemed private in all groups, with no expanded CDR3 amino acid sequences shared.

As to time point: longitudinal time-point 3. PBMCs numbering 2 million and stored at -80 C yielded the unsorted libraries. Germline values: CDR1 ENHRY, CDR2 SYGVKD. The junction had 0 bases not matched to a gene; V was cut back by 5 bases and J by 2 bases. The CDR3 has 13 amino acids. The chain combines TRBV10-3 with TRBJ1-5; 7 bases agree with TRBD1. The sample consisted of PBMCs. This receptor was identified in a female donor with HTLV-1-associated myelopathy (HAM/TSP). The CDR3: CAISTGGNQPQHF. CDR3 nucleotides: TGTGCCATCAGTACAGGGGGCAATCAGCCCCAGCATTTT.